A selection of T cell receptor beta chains follows, all from one sample in a study of blood T cell repertoires in COVID-19. TCRdb's table, derived via immunoSEQ multiplex PCR, lists solely in-frame clones and lacks some. The sample has tens of thousands of clones, almost 85% seen once. Sequencing used peripheral blood. These receptors were obtained from a man aged 45 to 65 with acute or convalescent COVID-19. CDR3s leave out the opening cysteine and the closing phenylalanine or tryptophan. The D gene is left open where the match is weak.

>TRBV28|.|TRBJ1-1
ALGGPNTEAF
>TRBV9|TRBD1|TRBJ1-2
ASSVDSGQGWGYT
>TRBV5-6|TRBD1|TRBJ1-5
ASSSDRGRGNQPQH
>TRBV7-2|TRBD2|TRBJ2-1
ASSIAGGPYNEQF
>TRBV9|TRBD2|TRBJ2-3
ASSVGTSGWTDTQY
>TRBV7-2|TRBD1|TRBJ1-2
ASSSGQGVGGYT
>TRBV7-2|.|TRBJ1-1
ASSPGAGENTEAF
>TRBV19|TRBD1|TRBJ1-4
ASSIVRTGGNEKLF
>TRBV6-2/TRBV6-3|TRBD1|TRBJ1-5
ASSYIGTGGRNQPQH
>TRBV9|TRBD1|TRBJ2-1
ASSVGGTDDEQF
>TRBV19|.|TRBJ2-3
ASSPRAVPDTQY
>TRBV18|.|TRBJ1-1
ASSPEIHGRNTEAF
>TRBV21-1|.|TRBJ2-1
APSGRGGRNEQF
>TRBV5-8|TRBD1|TRBJ1-4
ASSPQGMATNEKLF
>TRBV6-2/TRBV6-3|.|TRBJ1-1
ASSYAKLIRQLNTEAF
>TRBV19|TRBD1|TRBJ2-1
ASSTSGTGLWF
>TRBV27|TRBD1|TRBJ2-7
ASSPQTGTHEQY
>TRBV28|.|TRBJ1-6
ASTRRQGIRSPLH
>TRBV2|.|TRBJ1-2
ASSEASYGYT
>TRBV9|.|TRBJ2-2
ASSELQGVAGELF
>TRBV28|TRBD1|TRBJ2-7
ASSLGQGAILVSYEQY
>TRBV14|.|TRBJ2-3
ASSRGHADTQY
>TRBV2|TRBD1|TRBJ1-5
ASSESDWTGGALSNQPQH
>TRBV6-6|.|TRBJ1-2
ARTQGPGYT
>TRBV4-3|.|TRBJ1-1
ASSEGLLNTEAF
>TRBV30|TRBD2|TRBJ2-1
AWSEAGGPGANEQF
>TRBV7-3|.|TRBJ1-5
ASSSGAGKQPQH
>TRBV9|TRBD1|TRBJ2-3
ASSERTGHSTDTQY
>TRBV7-9|.|TRBJ1-1
ASSLMQTRNTEAF
>TRBV7-9|.|TRBJ2-3
ASSPHKILQGSSTDTQY
>TRBV6-5|TRBD1|TRBJ1-4
ASGQGARIVKLF
>TRBV12-3/TRBV12-4|.|TRBJ2-7
ASSTQQLYEQY
>TRBV7-8|.|TRBJ2-5
ASSFGWRGPRETQY
>TRBV19|TRBD2|TRBJ2-1
ASSMGLAGPYYNEQF
>TRBV25-1|.|TRBJ1-4
ASSEQYNEKLF
>TRBV10-3|.|TRBJ1-6
AISEGGGQSPLH
>TRBV5-4|.|TRBJ1-1
ASSPLTENTEAF
>TRBV5-1|TRBD1|TRBJ1-1
ASTDGTGDTEAF
>TRBV6-5|.|TRBJ2-7
ASSVLGRYEQY
>TRBV19|.|TRBJ1-6
ASIQGGVVNSPLH
>TRBV7-2|.|TRBJ1-3
ASSRRSGEGNTIY
>TRBV30|.|TRBJ2-5
AWSVPAGWDQETQY
>TRBV7-9|TRBD1|TRBJ1-5
ASSLGTGNQPQH
>TRBV28|.|TRBJ1-4
ASSFRATNEKLF
>TRBV18|TRBD1|TRBJ2-1
ASSPDRVGEQF
>TRBV19|TRBD2|TRBJ2-1
ASCGGARSSYNEQF
>TRBV7-2|.|TRBJ2-5
ASSLSGRGETQY
>TRBV7-3|.|TRBJ2-3
ASSPTGTDTQY
>TRBV7-9|TRBD2|TRBJ2-2
ASSLIGRVNTGELF
>TRBV30|.|TRBJ1-4
ACCPRGGRFEKLF
>TRBV5-4|TRBD1|TRBJ1-1
ASSRPGQGTTEAF
>TRBV27|TRBD1|TRBJ1-5
ASAETGANQPQH
>TRBV2|TRBD1|TRBJ2-7
ASSGGTGGLQY